This TCR beta chain was identified during a study of blood T cells in healthy people across ages. Together with a sample-barcoded 5' primer, a J-beta primer mix was included in a second PCR lasting 7 to 11 cycles. At least 2.5 million CDR3-containing paired-end reads were obtained per sample. A single record per CDR3 protein comes from TCRdb applying MiXCR to the 5' RACE reads. This table has around 970,000 distinct CDR3 sequences, roughly 51% appearing once. General study findings and limits: In long-lived donors, naive CD4+ cell counts and diversity exceeded those of aged donors. Unknown donor CMV status possibly confounded expanded clonotype changes.

Unmatched junction bases numbered 6, after V lost 4 bases and J lost 5 bases. The CDR3 consists of 15 residues. This clonotype was picked up a small number of times. Its antigen remains unknown. This TCR was sampled from an older woman in good health. This chain links TRBV12-3 or TRBV12-4 with TRBJ2-7, with 12 positions matching TRBD1. Sequenced: blood. The chain's CDR3 is CASSYGGTGGHEQYF. DNA for the CDR3: TGTGCCAGCAGTTATGGGGGGACAGGGGGCCACGAGCAGTACTTC.